These T cell receptor beta chains were read from a single sample in a study of early T cells in non-severe SARS-CoV-2 infection. TCRdb processed the 5' RACE reads anew with MiXCR; each CDR3 protein has one entry. The table lists about 40,000 distinct CDR3 sequences, roughly 23% of them singletons. The sequenced sample was whole blood, obtained at baseline. The source of these receptors is an adult who was a healthcare worker with PCR-confirmed SARS-CoV-2 infection or an uninfected control (not recorded which). Both conserved end residues are part of each CDR3. A D gene is named only where the DNA matches it firmly. Only part of the rows carry a size: once, few, many, or a class if the clone is expanded.

len	v_gene	j_gene	d_gene	abundance	CDR3nt	CDR3aa
13	TRBV18	TRBJ1-1	NA	few	TGTGCCAGCTCACCACCGTCGAGTTTTCGAGCTTTCTTT	CASSPPSSFRAFF
13	TRBV11-2	TRBJ2-5	NA	NA	TGTGCCAGCAGCCCAGGGTTTGGGGAGACCCAGTACTTC	CASSPGFGETQYF
13	TRBV3-1	TRBJ1-5	NA	few	TGTGCCAGCAGCCAAGATCGGGATCAGCCCCAGCATTTT	CASSQDRDQPQHF
11	TRBV5-5	TRBJ2-5	NA	NA	TGTGCCAGCAGCCCCGAGGAGACCCAGTACTTC	CASSPEETQYF
16	TRBV7-9	TRBJ2-3	TRBD2	NA	TGTGCCAGCAGCTTGAGACTAGCGGGGGGCACAGATACGCAGTATTTT	CASSLRLAGGTDTQYF
14	TRBV2	TRBJ2-7	TRBD1	few	TGTGCCAGCAGGGTGACAGGGGGAGCCTACGAGCAGTACTTC	CASRVTGGAYEQYF
15	TRBV7-9	TRBJ2-1	NA	few	TGTGCCAGCAGCTTAGTTGCAGGGGCCTACAATGAGCAGTTCTTC	CASSLVAGAYNEQFF
13	TRBV9	TRBJ2-7	NA	few	TGTGCCAGCAGCGTAGGGCCGGGGGACGAGCAGTACTTC	CASSVGPGDEQYF
14	TRBV4-1	TRBJ2-5	NA	once	TGCGCCAGCAGCCAAGGACCGTTCCAAGAGACCCAGTACTTC	CASSQGPFQETQYF
16	TRBV11-2	TRBJ1-1	NA	NA	TGTGCCAGCAGCTATAAAGGGGGGGGCACGAACACTGAAGCTTTCTTT	CASSYKGGGTNTEAFF
14	TRBV7-3	TRBJ1-6	NA	few	TGTGCCAGCAGCTTGGGGGGAGGTAATTCACCCCTCCACTTT	CASSLGGGNSPLHF
14	TRBV6-5	TRBJ2-3	NA	few	TGTGCCAGCTGGGGGATTAAGCTGACAGATACGCAGTATTTT	CASWGIKLTDTQYF
14	TRBV12-3/TRBV12-4	TRBJ1-2	NA	few	TGTGCCAGCAGTTTAGGAGGCAGGATAGATGGCTACACCTTC	CASSLGGRIDGYTF
14	TRBV7-6	TRBJ2-3	TRBD2	NA	TGTGCCAGCTCAACAGCGGGGGGCACAGATACGCAGTATTTT	CASSTAGGTDTQYF
14	TRBV5-5	TRBJ2-3	NA	few	TGTGCCAGCAGCTTGGCCTCAGCCACAGATACGCAGTATTTT	CASSLASATDTQYF
14	TRBV5-1	TRBJ2-7	NA	NA	TGCGCCAGCAGCTTGGATCTAACCTCCTACGAGCAGTACTTC	CASSLDLTSYEQYF
14	TRBV18	TRBJ2-1	NA	NA	TGTGCCAGCTCGTCCGGGACAATGAATAATGAGCAGTTCTTC	CASSSGTMNNEQFF
15	TRBV7-8	TRBJ2-3	NA	few	TGTGCCAGCAGCCCCAGACGCGGGTACACAGATACGCAGTATTTT	CASSPRRGYTDTQYF
12	TRBV13	TRBJ1-2	NA	NA	TGTGCCAGCAGCTTAGTTACAGACGGCTACACCTTC	CASSLVTDGYTF
15	TRBV4-3	TRBJ1-1	NA	NA	TGCGCCAGCAGCCAAGATCAGGGTATGAACACTGAAGCTTTCTTT	CASSQDQGMNTEAFF
14	TRBV3-1	TRBJ1-2	NA	few	TGTGCCAGCAGCCAAGATGTGGCCCTGGAGAGCTACACCTTC	CASSQDVALESYTF
13	TRBV14	TRBJ2-7	NA	many	TGTGCCAGCAGCCAAGATAGACTCAACGAGCAGTACTTC	CASSQDRLNEQYF
15	TRBV29-1	TRBJ2-7	NA	many	TGCAGCGTTGAAGACCCGGACAGTCAACCGGGAGAGCAGTACTTC	CSVEDPDSQPGEQYF
13	TRBV6-2/TRBV6-3	TRBJ1-1	NA	few	TGTGCCAGCATGCCCACGCTGAACACTGAAGCTTTCTTT	CASMPTLNTEAFF
15	TRBV7-6	TRBJ2-7	TRBD1	NA	TGTGCCAGCAGCGAGGACAGGGAGAGCTCCTACGAGCAGTACTTC	CASSEDRESSYEQYF
17	TRBV5-1	TRBJ2-1	TRBD2	many	TGCGCCAGCAGCTGGATCGGCCCTAGCGGCTCCTACAATGAGCAGTTCTTC	CASSWIGPSGSYNEQFF
15	TRBV11-2	TRBJ2-2	NA	NA	TGTGCCAGCAGCCCTGAAGGGGCGAACACCGGGGAGCTGTTTTTT	CASSPEGANTGELFF